This record covers a single T cell receptor (beta chain). Unmatched junction bases numbered 5, after V lost 5 bases and J lost 4 bases. The CDR3 runs to 13 residues. The V gene's germline CDR1 is DFQATT and CDR2 SNEGSKA (reference sequence). Next came a second PCR, run for 7 to 11 cycles, which used a sample-barcoded 5' primer along with a J-beta primer mix. TCRdb passed the 5' RACE reads through MiXCR, listing each CDR3 protein once. The data hold around 800,000 distinct CDR3 sequences, with under 55% observed a single time. This sample is drawn from a study of blood T cells in healthy people across ages.

Sequencing was done on a sample of blood. The origin of this receptor is a man between 60 and 75 years old in good health. The V and J genes are TRBV20-1 and TRBJ2-7; 10 bases map to TRBD1. In DNA form, the CDR3 reads TGCAGTGCTCCGGACAGGGGGATGTACGAGCAGTACTTC. Protein product: CSAPDRGMYEQYF.